Each of the 28 T cell receptor beta chains below was sequenced from the same sample in a study of blood T cell repertoires in COVID-19. Sequenced by immunoSEQ multiplex PCR; TCRdb stores in-frame clones only, minus some. The sample has over 200,000 clones; 88% are singletons. The sequenced sample consisted of peripheral blood. These receptors originate from a woman in her fifties or sixties with acute or convalescent COVID-19.

The chain recombines TRBV18 with TRBJ1-2; 7 nucleotides agree with TRBD1. J was trimmed by 0 bases and V by 1 base; bases with no gene match: 5. The germline V gene encodes CDR1 KGHSH and CDR2 LQKENI. The CDR3 loop spans 16 amino acids. The CDR3 is CASSPLGQVTNYGYTF. The CDR3 DNA follows: TGTGCCAGCTCACCACTTGGACAGGTTACTAACTATGGCTACACCTTC.

This clone was recorded once. V and J are TRBV3-1 (or the pseudogene TRBV3-2) and TRBJ2-1; TRBD2 aligns across 7 bases. Germline values: CDR1 LGHDT, CDR2 YNNKEL (reference sequence). The CDR3 contains 15 residues. After removal of 5 bases from V and 3 bases from J, the junction contained 7 bases not matched to a gene. The CDR3 loop is CASSGSGGSYNEQFF. The CDR3 DNA is TGTGCCAGCAGCGGGTCTGGCGGGAGCTACAATGAGCAGTTCTTC.

V is TRBV28 and J is TRBJ1-2, with 7 nucleotides matching TRBD1. Looked up from germline, CDR1 is MDHEN and CDR2 is SYDVKM. V lost 11 bases and J lost 5; bases outside the gene matches: 8. CDR3 length equals 12 residues. This CDR3 reads CAGSRTGYGYTF. The CDR3 bases are TGTGCCGGCTCCAGGACAGGATATGGCTACACCTTC.

The chain carries TRBV5-6 and TRBJ2-3; 9 nucleotides line up with TRBD2. V shed 0 bases and J 2 bases; nucleotides not matched to a gene: 4. Germline values: CDR1 SGHDT, CDR2 YYEEEE. The CDR3 length is 16 residues. The CDR3 DNA is TGTGCCAGCAGCTTGGCCTCTAGCGGGGTCACAGATACGCAGTATTTT. Translation: CASSLASSGVTDTQYF.

This clone was seen only a few times. The CDR3 is CASSYDASVRGEKLFF. CDR3 DNA: TGTGCCAGCAGTTACGACGCCTCTGTCCGGGGTGAAAAACTGTTTTTT. This chain connects TRBV6-5 to TRBJ1-4; D gene ambiguous. Germline V gene lookup returns CDR1 MNHEY and CDR2 SVGAGI. Trimming cost V 2 bases and J 7 bases, with 17 bases left between them. CDR3 length equals 16 residues.

This clone appeared a single time. The chain combines TRBV30 with TRBJ1-6; tentatively, D is TRBD1 (6 bases). CDR1 and CDR2 (germline): GTSNPN, SVGIG (reference sequence). V was clipped by 4 bases and J by 3 bases, with 10 bases between them. The CDR3 length is 14 residues. This CDR3 is CAWTLTGYNSPLHF. The CDR3 DNA is TGTGCCTGGACTTTGACAGGCTATAATTCACCCCTCCACTTT.

The V and J genes are TRBV10-2 and TRBJ2-1; D perhaps matches TRBD2 (6 bases). V was clipped by 2 bases and J by 3 bases, with 14 bases between them. The germline CDR1 and CDR2 sequences are WSHSY and SAAADI. CDR3 length: 16 amino acids. CDR3 amino acids: CASSETRRRGYNEQFF. CDR3 sequence (DNA): TGCGCCAGCAGTGAGACCAGACGGCGGGGCTACAATGAGCAGTTCTTC.

The chain joins TRBV7-3 to TRBJ2-5; tentatively, D is TRBD2 (5 bases). The CDR3 sequence is 14 residues long. Germline CDR1 and CDR2: SGHTA and FQGTGA. The V and J ends lost 5 bases and 5 bases respectively, with 15 bases between them. Here the CDR3 reads CASSAGRGLETQYF. The CDR3 nucleotides are TGTGCCAGCAGCGCGGGTCGAGGGTTGGAGACCCAGTACTTC.

This chain joins TRBV4-2 and TRBJ2-5, with TRBD2 matching 7 bases. J gave up 1 base and V 3 bases, and 11 bases lay outside the gene matches. The CDR3 sequence is 17 residues long. Looked up from germline, CDR1 is LGHNA and CDR2 is YNFKEQ. CDR3 DNA sequence: TGTGCCAGCAGCCAGCACTCTAGCGGAGACTCCCAAGAGACCCAGTACTTC. It is translated as CASSQHSSGDSQETQYF.

The V call is TRBV6-2 or TRBV6-3, the J call TRBJ2-7, with 7 bases identical to TRBD1. With 2 bases clipped from V and 6 bases from J, the junction kept 4 bases outside the gene matches. CDR3 length: 13 residues. Germline CDR1 MNHEY, CDR2 SVGEGT. The CDR3 region is CASSYTTGIEQYF. The CDR3 region has the DNA TGTGCCAGCAGTTACACGACAGGGATCGAGCAGTACTTC.

This chain uses TRBV6-5 with TRBJ1-1; 10 bases line up with TRBD1. The trim removed 7 bases at V and 6 bases at J, leaving 11 bases unmatched. CDR3 length equals 15 residues. The germline V gene encodes CDR1 MNHEY and CDR2 SVGAGI. The CDR3 is CASTPPTGGAAEAFF. For the CDR3, the DNA is TGTGCCAGCACCCCGCCGACAGGGGGCGCCGCTGAAGCTTTCTTT.

The gene calls are TRBV12-5 and TRBJ2-5, with D possibly being TRBD2 (5 bases). CDR3 length: 15 amino acids. Trimming removed 6 bases from V and 4 bases from J, with 18 bases in between. Germline assignment: CDR1 LGHNT and CDR2 FRNRAP. CDR3 region: CASGTGIALRETQYF. Written as DNA, the CDR3 is TGTGCTAGTGGGACGGGGATTGCGCTTCGAGAGACCCAGTACTTC.

The chain uses TRBV19 and TRBJ1-4; 7 bases align to TRBD1. CDR3 length: 15 residues. The germline V gene has CDR1 LNHDA and CDR2 SQIVND (reference sequence). The trim removed 2 bases at V and 8 bases at J, leaving 8 bases unmatched. In nucleotides, the CDR3 is TGTGCCAGTAGTATATCCGGGACAGTAGTCGAAAAACTGTTTTTT. It translates to CASSISGTVVEKLFF.

The chain recombines TRBV10-1 with TRBJ1-1; D is uncertain. Germline values: CDR1 WNHNN, CDR2 SYGVQD (reference sequence). CDR3 length: 13 amino acids. V dropped 2 bases and J dropped 3 bases, with 7 bases sitting between them. CDR3 residues: CASSEQQYTEAFF. Here the CDR3 DNA reads TGCGCCAGCAGTGAGCAACAGTACACTGAAGCTTTCTTT.

The V call is TRBV30, the J call TRBJ2-7, with TRBD1 matching 8 bases. Germline V gene sequence: CDR1 GTSNPN, CDR2 SVGIG (reference sequence). V trimming: 4 bases; J trimming: 4 bases; junction bases outside the gene matches: 18. This CDR3 is 17 amino acids long. CDR3 amino acids: CAWTWTGSRTWAYEQYF. CDR3 DNA sequence: TGTGCCTGGACCTGGACAGGGTCCCGCACCTGGGCGTACGAGCAGTACTTC.

The chain has TRBV2 and TRBJ2-1; maybe TRBD2 (6 bases). This CDR3 contains 17 residues. Germline assignment: CDR1 SNHLY and CDR2 FYNNEI. Trimming shortened V by 9 bases and J by 0 bases, and 21 bases separated the two germline ends. The CDR3 is CASSGLLYPSSYNEQFF. The CDR3 nucleotides are TGTGCCAGTAGCGGTCTTCTATACCCCTCCTCCTACAATGAGCAGTTCTTC.

The chain recombines TRBV18 with TRBJ2-5; tentative D call: TRBD1 (5 bases). The CDR3 length is 13 residues. The V and J ends lost 2 bases and 4 bases respectively, with 8 bases between them. Germline CDR1 and CDR2: KGHSH and LQKENI. CDR3 coding DNA: TGTGCCAGCTCACCAGTTCAGGGAGAGACCCAGTACTTC. Translation: CASSPVQGETQYF.

The V call is TRBV19, the J call TRBJ1-2; 11 nucleotides line up with TRBD1. The trim removed 6 bases at V and 3 bases at J, leaving 3 bases unmatched. Germline assignment: CDR1 LNHDA and CDR2 SQIVND (reference sequence). This CDR3 has 14 amino acids. The CDR3 nucleotides read TGTGCCAGTAGAAGGGACAGGGGGGACTATGGCTACACCTTC. Its translation is CASRRDRGDYGYTF.

This chain uses TRBV28 with TRBJ1-2, with no clear D. Germline-derived CDR1 and CDR2 are MDHEN and SYDVKM. Between the trimmed V and J ends, which lost 3 bases and 2 bases, there was a span of 10 bases. This CDR3 has 14 amino acids. As DNA, the CDR3 is TGTGCCAGCAGTTTCGGCGGTACAAACTATGGCTACACCTTC. Residues: CASSFGGTNYGYTF.

V and J are TRBV19 and TRBJ1-5; no clear D. Trimming removed 4 bases from V and 3 bases from J, with 7 bases in between. Looked up from germline, CDR1 is LNHDA and CDR2 is SQIVND (reference sequence). This CDR3 region has 13 residues. CDR3: CASSSLVNQPQHF. CDR3 bases: TGTGCCAGTAGTAGTCTAGTCAATCAGCCCCAGCATTTT.

The chain uses TRBV6-5 and TRBJ1-2; tentative D call: TRBD1 (5 bases). The germline V gene has CDR1 MNHEY and CDR2 SVGAGI. This CDR3 comprises 13 residues. V lost 0 bases to trimming and J lost 5 bases, with 7 bases between them. CDR3 residues: CASSYSAGYGYTF. DNA of the CDR3: TGTGCCAGCAGTTACTCGGCAGGGTATGGCTACACCTTC.

This chain joins TRBV19 and TRBJ1-3; 7 bases line up with TRBD1. CDR1 is LNHDA, CDR2 SQIVND, per germline (reference sequence). Germline trimming cut 4 bases from V and 0 bases from J; bases unmatched to any gene: 6. CDR3 length: 16 amino acids. The CDR3 spells CASSTRDRDSGNTIYF. The CDR3 DNA sequence: TGTGCCAGTAGTACCCGGGACAGAGACTCTGGAAACACCATATATTTT. Using reference TRBV19 and TRBJ1-3 for the parts outside the CDR3, the full variable domain is DGGITQSPKYLFRKEGQNVTLSCEQNLNHDAMYWYRQDPGQGLRLIYYSQIVNDFQKGDIAEGYSVSREKKESFPLTVTSAQKNPTAFYLCASSTRDRDSGNTIYFGEGSWLTVV.

This chain links TRBV6-5 with TRBJ2-5; D is perhaps TRBD1 (5 bases). Germline V gene data show CDR1 as MNHEY and CDR2 as SVGAGI. V was pared by 6 bases and J by 2 bases, with 13 bases between. The CDR3 runs 14 residues. CDR3 sequence: CASRLDIIQETQYF. CDR3 coding DNA: TGTGCCAGCAGATTGGACATTATACAAGAGACCCAGTACTTC.

The CDR3 DNA sequence: TGTGCCAGCAGTGACGACAGGGGTAACTATGGCTACACCTTC. Protein: CASSDDRGNYGYTF. The chain links TRBV6-4 to TRBJ1-2; TRBD1 matches at 8 bases. The length of the CDR3 is 14 residues. Germline lookup yields CDR1 MRHNA and CDR2 SNTAGT. Germline trimming cut 2 bases from V and 1 base from J; bases unmatched to any gene: 0.

The V and J genes are TRBV6-5 and TRBJ1-1; D may be TRBD1 (5 bases). Germline V gene data show CDR1 as MNHEY and CDR2 as SVGAGI. The ends were cut back, 3 bases at V and 0 bases at J, with 8 bases in the middle. The CDR3 length is 14 residues. The CDR3 coding sequence is TGTGCCAGCAGTTATGCAGGGTTGAACACTGAAGCTTTCTTT. Its translation: CASSYAGLNTEAFF.

The chain carries TRBV7-9 and TRBJ1-4; 10 bases fit TRBD1. CDR3 length equals 15 residues. Germline lookup yields CDR1 SEHNR and CDR2 FQNEAQ (reference sequence). J was trimmed by 5 bases and V by 5 bases; bases with no gene match: 5. The CDR3 spells CASSPSTGGNEKLFF. The CDR3 region has the DNA TGTGCCAGCAGCCCTTCGACAGGGGGCAATGAAAAACTGTTTTTT. The whole variable domain, remainder taken from reference TRBV7-9 and TRBJ1-4, is DTGVSQNPRHKITKRGQNVTFRCDPISEHNRLYWYRQTLGQGPEFLTYFQNEAQLEKSRLLSDRFSAERPKGSFSTLEIQRTEQGDSAMYLCASSPSTGGNEKLFFGSGTQLSVL.

The J gene is TRBJ1-4, the V gene TRBV6-5; D is ambiguous. The germline V gene has CDR1 MNHEY and CDR2 SVGAGI. The CDR3 is made up of 15 amino acids. Trimming took 0 bases from V and 0 from J, leaving 5 bases between them. CDR3 sequence (DNA): TGTGCCAGCAGTTACTCTCTTTCAACTAATGAAAAACTGTTTTTT. This encodes CASSYSLSTNEKLFF.

The sample holds a few counts of this clone. The rearrangement joins TRBV18 to TRBJ1-1, with D possibly matching TRBD1 (6 bases). With 7 bases removed from V and 2 bases from J, the gap between germline ends came to 14 bases. The germline V gene has CDR1 KGHSH and CDR2 LQKENI. The CDR3 length is 14 residues. The CDR3 protein is CASLQGRSNTEAFF. CDR3 nucleotide sequence: TGTGCCAGCTTACAGGGTAGAAGCAACACTGAAGCTTTCTTT. The whole variable domain, filled in from reference TRBV18 and TRBJ1-1, reads NAGVMQNPRHLVRRRGQEARLRCSPMKGHSHVYWYRQLPEEGLKFMVYLQKENIIDESGMPKERFSAEFPKEGPSILRIQQVVRGDSAAYFCASLQGRSNTEAFFGQGTRLTVV.